Below, 7 T cell receptor beta chains from the same sample are listed, as sequenced in a study of PD-L1 blockade in urothelial cancer. The protocol was immunoSEQ multiplex PCR, while the TCRdb copy is restricted to in-frame clones and leaves out a portion. The table has 100,000 to 150,000 clones, 84% seen once. The time point here: pretreatment peripheral blood. The material was PBMCs, obtained around atezolizumab (anti-PD-L1) treatment. The receptors come from a man aged 50 to 60 with urothelial cancer.

This chain links TRBV7-6 with TRBJ2-6, with D unclear. V was trimmed by 1 base and J by 2 bases, leaving 6 bases between them. The CDR3 spans 15 residues. CDR1 is SGHVS, CDR2 FNYEAQ, per germline. The CDR3 region is CASSLGVAGANVLTF. Here the CDR3 DNA reads TGTGCCAGCAGCTTAGGCGTGGCTGGGGCCAACGTCCTGACTTTC.

The chain links TRBV4-1 to TRBJ1-3; no definite D call. Germline V gene data show CDR1 as MGHRA and CDR2 as YSYEKL. The CDR3 is 15 residues long. The V end lost 1 base, the J end lost 0 bases, and 7 bases lay between the germline ends. The CDR3 DNA reads TGCGCCAGCAGCCAAGTCCGAGTCTCTGGAAACACCATATATTTT. It is translated as CASSQVRVSGNTIYF.

In its sample, this clone was seen once. The J gene is TRBJ2-5, the V gene TRBV7-3, with D unclear. Trimming pared 5 bases from V and 4 bases from J, leaving 11 bases between. The CDR3 covers 13 residues. Germline V gene lookup returns CDR1 SGHTA and CDR2 FQGTGA. Here the CDR3 reads CASSLSPLETQYF. CDR3 DNA sequence: TGTGCCAGCAGCCTATCCCCGTTAGAGACCCAGTACTTC. The entire variable domain, with the rest obtained from reference TRBV7-3 and TRBJ2-5, is as follows: GAGVSQTPSNKVTEKGKYVELRCDPISGHTALYWYRQSLGQGPEFLIYFQGTGAADDSGLPNDRFFAVRPEGSVSTLKIQRTERGDSAVYLCASSLSPLETQYFGPGTRLLVL.

The chain links TRBV18 to TRBJ2-7; 7 bases are shared with TRBD1. J was trimmed by 4 bases and V by 1 base; bases with no gene match: 13. Germline V CDR1 and CDR2: KGHSH, LQKENI. CDR3 length equals 17 residues. This CDR3 reads CASSPLSTGTVPYEQYF. The CDR3 DNA sequence: TGTGCCAGCTCACCACTCTCAACCGGGACAGTTCCGTACGAGCAGTACTTC.

There are a few counts of this clone. This sequence joins TRBV25-1 and TRBJ1-1; D is possibly TRBD1 (5 bases). The CDR3 contains 13 residues. The V gene lost 10 bases and the J gene lost 5 bases, with 17 bases spanning the gap. Germline CDR1 MGHDK, CDR2 SYGVNS. CDR3 sequence: CATVDGGRTEAFF. The CDR3, as DNA: TGTGCCACCGTCGATGGGGGGAGGACTGAAGCTTTCTTT.

This clone was picked up one time. J is TRBJ2-1 and V is TRBV9; tentatively, D is TRBD2 (6 bases). The CDR3 sequence is 15 residues long. Germline V gene lookup returns CDR1 SGDLS and CDR2 YYNGEE. V lost 1 base, J lost 6 bases, and 14 bases lay in between. CDR3 coding DNA: TGTGCCAGCAGCGTACGAGACAACGGGGGCAATGAGCAGTTCTTC. It yields the protein CASSVRDNGGNEQFF.

The table lists this clone with a few counts. The chain couples TRBV7-9 to TRBJ1-2; D uncertain. CDR1 and CDR2 (germline): SEHNR, FQNEAQ (reference sequence). This CDR3 spans 13 amino acids. Trimming removed 1 base from V and 2 bases from J, with 5 bases in between. The CDR3 bases are TGTGCCAGCAGCTTAGAGAGGAACTATGGCTACACCTTC. Its protein is CASSLERNYGYTF.